The 21 T cell receptor beta chains in this list originate from one sample, sequenced in a study of metastatic and nonmetastatic thyroid tumors (dated by TCRdb to the early 2020s). Libraries came from PCR. The sample was run on an Illumina HiSeq 4000. In-frame beta chains were kept once TCRdb had trimmed the public reads at Q25 with fastp and called clones with MiXCR. The sample table contains 20,000 to 25,000 clones; only one count was recorded for around 20% of them. About 5% of the sample goes to the ten largest clones. Before undergoing thyroid surgery, none of the patients had been given any kind of treatment. Sequencing was carried out using blood. The receptors here all came from a male donor with papillary thyroid cancer or a benign thyroid nodule (not recorded which). Some clones in this sample may be carry-over from other donors' samples.

This clone was picked up a small number of times. The rearrangement joins TRBV5-1 to TRBJ1-1, with D tentatively TRBD1 (6 bases). The CDR3 contains 13 residues. The germline V gene encodes CDR1 SGHRS and CDR2 YFSETQ. V lost 5 bases, J lost 0 bases, and 8 bases lay in between. Written as DNA, the CDR3 is TGCGCCAGCAGTGGGGACATGAACACTGAAGCTTTCTTT. Protein sequence: CASSGDMNTEAFF. Variable domain in full (rest from reference TRBV5-1 and TRBJ1-1): KAGVTQTPRYLIKTRGQQVTLSCSPISGHRSVSWYQQTPGQGLQFLFEYFSETQRNKGNFPGRFSGRQFSNSRSEMNVSTLELGDSALYLCASSGDMNTEAFFGQGTRLTVV.

In its sample, this clone is medium-sized. The rearrangement joins TRBV10-3 to TRBJ2-2, with TRBD1 matching over 9 bases. Germline CDR1 and CDR2: ENHRY and SYGVKD. The J segment lost 3 bases and the V segment lost 5 bases, leaving 1 base of the junction unmatched. This CDR3 contains 14 residues. The CDR3 loop is CAISRTGDTGELFF. CDR3 coding DNA: TGTGCCATCAGTCGGACAGGGGACACCGGGGAGCTGTTTTTT.

This clone was picked up many times. The genes are TRBV4-1 and TRBJ2-2; a possible D gene is TRBD2 (6 bases). The ends were cut back, 0 bases at V and 2 bases at J, with 13 bases in the middle. The germline CDR1 and CDR2 sequences are MGHRA and YSYEKL. The CDR3 extends over 17 amino acids. This CDR3 is CASSQDPGVTNTGELFF. The CDR3 nucleotides read TGCGCCAGCAGCCAAGACCCGGGGGTCACAAACACCGGGGAGCTGTTTTTT.

This clone was seen more than once but under ten times. The rearrangement uses TRBV7-9 and TRBJ1-1; D is uncertain. The CDR3 is 14 amino acids. Germline CDR1 reads SEHNR; CDR2 reads FQNEAQ (reference sequence). The V end was cut by 6 bases, the J end by 1 base, with 12 bases between. CDR3 in DNA: TGTGCCAGCAGGTCCGATGGAGCGAACACTGAAGCTTTCTTT. Encoded protein: CASRSDGANTEAFF.

Within the sample, this clone is medium-sized. J is TRBJ2-7 and V is TRBV6-1; D is undetermined. V was cut by 8 bases and J by 6 bases, with 11 bases left in between. Looked up from germline, CDR1 is MNHNS and CDR2 is SASEGT. The CDR3 is 11 amino acids. For the CDR3, the DNA is TGTGCCAGCGGGATCGACGGCGAGCAGTACTTC. This encodes CASGIDGEQYF.

This clone was seen repeatedly, ten times or more. The rearrangement uses TRBV9 and TRBJ2-1; 13 positions agree with TRBD2. Trimming at V came to 1 base and at J to 0 bases, leaving 7 bases not matched to a gene. The CDR3 runs to 19 residues. Germline-derived CDR1 and CDR2 are SGDLS and YYNGEE. The CDR3 DNA follows: TGTGCCAGCAGCGTATCGTGGACTAGCGGGAGCTACTCCTACAATGAGCAGTTCTTC. It yields the protein CASSVSWTSGSYSYNEQFF.

Notes on this clone: This likely comes from a read error, as the CDR3 has no conserved phenylalanine or tryptophan at its end. Because the CDR3's place on the DNA is in doubt, the DNA is left out and the CDR3 is given as listed by TCRdb. V is TRBV7-6 and J is TRBJ2-2. The CDR3 is 11 residues long, ends included. CDR1 SGHVS and CDR2 FNYEAQ come from the germline V gene. The CDR3 loop reads CASSLNREGAG.

Turning to this clone: A much larger clone sits a single nucleotide away, making a read error possible. The CDR3 ends on some other residue instead of the conserved phenylalanine or tryptophan, so this is likely a read error. This CDR3 reads CASSHRIAGNTEAFL. In DNA form, the CDR3 reads TGTGCCAGCAGCCACAGGATAGCCGGGAACACTGAAGCTTTCCTT. This chain connects TRBV6-1 to TRBJ1-1, with D maybe TRBD1 (5 bases). Between the trimmed V and J ends, which lost 6 bases and 1 base, there was a span of 15 bases. This CDR3 is 15 amino acids long. Germline V gene data show CDR1 as MNHNS and CDR2 as SASEGT.

Ten or more counts support this clone. CDR3 DNA: TGTGCCAGCAGCCAAAACCTTTACGACGAGCAGTACTTC. Translated: CASSQNLYDEQYF. The V gene is TRBV4-2, the J gene TRBJ2-7; no definite D call. The CDR3 runs to 13 residues. V lost 2 bases and J lost 5, with 10 bases in between. CDR1 and CDR2 from the germline V gene are LGHNA and YNFKEQ.

The DNA for the CDR3 is TGCAGTGCCAGCAGTTCGGACAGGGGGCAGCCCCAGCATTTT. Encoded protein: CSASSSDRGQPQHF. The chain couples TRBV20-1 to TRBJ1-5; 10 bases fit TRBD1. Germline CDR1 and CDR2: DFQATT and SNEGSKA (reference sequence). V was pared by 6 bases and J by 7 bases, with 9 bases of the junction left unmatched. The CDR3 length is 14 residues.

The rearrangement joins TRBV5-1 to TRBJ2-5; maybe TRBD1 (5 bases). V shed 1 base and J shed 1 base, with 14 bases lying between them. CDR1 and CDR2 from the germline V gene are SGHRS and YFSETQ. There are 16 residues in the CDR3. The CDR3, as DNA: TGCGCCAGCAGCTTGTTACTCCGCGACAGCCAAGAGACCCAGTACTTC. The encoded protein is CASSLLLRDSQETQYF.

Judged by abundance, this clone is medium-sized. The rearrangement uses TRBV2 and TRBJ2-2, with 14 nucleotides matching TRBD2. Germline V gene data show CDR1 as SNHLY and CDR2 as FYNNEI. The CDR3 contains 15 residues. V was clipped by 6 bases and J by 5 bases; unmatched bases: 2. The DNA for the CDR3 is TGTGCCAGCAGAGGACTAGCGGGAGGTACCGGGGAGCTGTTTTTT. Residues: CASRGLAGGTGELFF.

In this sample, this clone turned up many times. This chain joins TRBV20-1 and TRBJ1-2, with D possibly matching TRBD1 (5 bases). Trimming removed 1 base from V and 5 bases from J, with 14 bases in between. Germline V gives CDR1 DFQATT, CDR2 SNEGSKA (reference sequence). The CDR3 loop spans 14 amino acids. CDR3 nucleotide sequence: TGCAGTGCTAGAGTAGGGACTTGGGGGTATGGCTACACCTTC. Translation gives CSARVGTWGYGYTF.

This clone occurred many times. The chain is built from TRBV30 and TRBJ2-7; D may be TRBD1 (6 bases). V was pared by 5 bases and J by 5 bases, with 19 bases between. The germline CDR1 and CDR2 sequences are GTSNPN and SVGIG (reference sequence). This CDR3 is built from 14 residues. The chain's CDR3 is CAWSGGGRGNEQYF. The CDR3 nucleotides read TGTGCCTGGTCTGGGGGCGGCAGGGGTAACGAGCAGTACTTC. The whole variable domain, filled in from reference TRBV30 and TRBJ2-7, reads SQTIHQWPATLVQPVGSPLSLECTVEGTSNPNLYWYRQAAGRGLQLLFYSVGIGQISSEVPQNLSASRPQDRQFILSSKKLLLSDSGFYLCAWSGGGRGNEQYFGPGTRLTVT.

Comments on this clone: Relative to the germline gene, one junction end is altered; a read error may explain this. This chain joins TRBV3-1 and TRBJ2-1; a possible D gene is TRBD2 (5 bases). Looked up from germline, CDR1 is LGHDT and CDR2 is YNNKEL (reference sequence). The CDR3 has 11 amino acids. This chain's CDR3 is CASNQVGEEFF. In DNA, the CDR3 is TGTGCCAGCAACCAAGTGGGAGAGGAGTTCTTC.

Ten or more counts support this clone. The gene calls are TRBV7-2 and TRBJ1-3; D is undetermined. This CDR3 contains 15 residues. CDR1 SGHTA and CDR2 FQGNSA come from the germline V gene. V was clipped by 5 bases and J by 0 bases, with 11 bases between them. For the CDR3, the DNA is TGTGCCAGCAGCCACGGAACCGGCTCTGGAAACACCATATATTTT. As protein: CASSHGTGSGNTIYF.

This chain links TRBV12-3 or TRBV12-4 with TRBJ2-7; 10 bases align to TRBD1. The CDR3 is 16 amino acids. Trimming took 6 bases from V and 6 from J; bases not matched to a gene: 14. CDR3 sequence (DNA): TGTGCCAGCAGATCTCCAGCCGGGACAGGGGCGGGCGAGCAGTACTTC. It yields the protein CASRSPAGTGAGEQYF.

This clone was recorded at least ten times. The chain carries TRBV15 and TRBJ1-1; no firm D call. This CDR3 is 15 amino acids long. Germline V gene data show CDR1 as LNHNV and CDR2 as YYDKDF (reference sequence). V gave up 0 bases and J gave up 6 bases, with 14 bases separating them. As DNA, the CDR3 is TGTGCCACCAGCAGAGATGCAACTGCCCGTCCTGAAGCTTTCTTT. Translating it yields CATSRDATARPEAFF.

This clone was counted between two and nine times. J is TRBJ1-6 and V is TRBV6-1, with D unclear. CDR1 MNHNS and CDR2 SASEGT come from the germline V gene. The V end lost 1 base, the J end lost 4 bases, and 11 bases lay between the germline ends. The CDR3 runs 16 residues. CDR3 region: CASSEGPGDYNSPLHF. CDR3 bases: TGTGCCAGCAGTGAAGGACCCGGGGATTATAATTCACCCCTCCACTTT.

This clone occurred many times. The chain carries TRBV28 and TRBJ2-5, with D possibly being TRBD2 (6 bases). Trimming shortened V by 3 bases and J by 5 bases, and 13 bases separated the two germline ends. Germline V gene lookup returns CDR1 MDHEN and CDR2 SYDVKM. The CDR3 consists of 14 residues. The CDR3 bases are TGTGCCAGCAGTTTTGTGCAGGGAGGTGAGACCCAGTACTTC. It encodes CASSFVQGGETQYF.

The chain uses TRBV20-1 and TRBJ2-7, with 10 bases aligning to TRBD1. V was clipped by 7 bases and J by 7 bases; unmatched bases: 16. The germline CDR1 and CDR2 sequences are DFQATT and SNEGSKA (reference sequence). This CDR3 spans 15 amino acids. DNA of the CDR3: TGCAGTGTTCTCCCATCCGGGACAGGGGTGGGTGAGCAGTACTTC. Protein sequence: CSVLPSGTGVGEQYF.